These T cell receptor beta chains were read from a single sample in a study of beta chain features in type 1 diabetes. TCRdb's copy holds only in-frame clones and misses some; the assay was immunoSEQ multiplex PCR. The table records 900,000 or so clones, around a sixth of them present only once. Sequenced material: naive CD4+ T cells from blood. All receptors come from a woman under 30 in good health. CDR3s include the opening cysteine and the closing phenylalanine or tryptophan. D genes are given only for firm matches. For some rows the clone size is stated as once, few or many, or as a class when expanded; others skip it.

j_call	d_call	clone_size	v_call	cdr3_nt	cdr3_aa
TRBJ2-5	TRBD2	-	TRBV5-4	TGTGCCAGCAGCGGATGGACTAGCGGGAGACAAGAGACCCAGTACTTC	CASSGWTSGRQETQYF
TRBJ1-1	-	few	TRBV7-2	TGTGCCAGCAGCTTACAGGGACCAAACACTGAAGCTTTCTTT	CASSLQGPNTEAFF
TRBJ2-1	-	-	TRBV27	TGTGCCAGCAGGAGGAACAGAGTCAATGAGCAGTTCTTC	CASRRNRVNEQFF
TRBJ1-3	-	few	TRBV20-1	TGCACCTGGGATTTTGGAAACACCATATATTTT	CTWDFGNTIYF
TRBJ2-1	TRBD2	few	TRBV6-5	TGTGCCAGCAGTTACTCGACTAGCGGGAGAGGTGAGCAGTTCTTC	CASSYSTSGRGEQFF
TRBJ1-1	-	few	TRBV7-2	TGTGCCAGCAGCCTTCGACAGAACACTGAAGCTTTCTTT	CASSLRQNTEAFF
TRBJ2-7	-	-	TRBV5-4	TGTGCCAGCAGCTTGACAGGCTCCTACGAGCAGTACTTC	CASSLTGSYEQYF
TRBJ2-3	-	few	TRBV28	TGTGCCAGCACCCAGGGAGCGGGCGCCGGTACGCAGTATTTT	CASTQGAGAGTQYF
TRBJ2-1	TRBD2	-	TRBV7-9	TGTGCCAGCAGCTTAGCGCTAGGGCTAGCGGGAGGGGCAAATGAGCAGTTCTTC	CASSLALGLAGGANEQFF
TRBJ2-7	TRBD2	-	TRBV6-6	TGTGCCAGCAGTACCGGGACTAGCCGCCACGAGCAGTACTTC	CASSTGTSRHEQYF
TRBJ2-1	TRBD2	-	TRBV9	TGTGCCAGCAGCCCCACAGCGGGAAGCGTCAATGAGCAGTTCTTC	CASSPTAGSVNEQFF
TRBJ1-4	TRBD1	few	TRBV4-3	TGCGCCAGCAGCCAAGGGTGGAACAGGGGCGCAGGTAATGAAAAACTGTTTTTT	CASSQGWNRGAGNEKLFF
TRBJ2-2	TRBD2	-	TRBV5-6	TGTGCCAGCAGCTTCCGCAACAGCGGGAGGGCCCGAACCGGGGAGCTGTTTTTT	CASSFRNSGRARTGELFF
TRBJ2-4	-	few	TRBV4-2	TGTGCCAGCAGCCAAATCTGGGAAGCAGCCAAAAACATTCAGTACTTC	CASSQIWEAAKNIQYF
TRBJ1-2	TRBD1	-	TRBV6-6	TGTGCCACGTACCGGGACAGTAATGGCTACACCTTC	CATYRDSNGYTF
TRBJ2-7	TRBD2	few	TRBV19	TGTGCCAGTAGTATTACTAGCGGAAACTACGAGCAGTACTTC	CASSITSGNYEQYF
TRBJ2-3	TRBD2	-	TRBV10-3	TGTGCCATCAGTCGACTAGCGGGAGTTTTAGGTGGTACAGATACGCAGTATTTT	CAISRLAGVLGGTDTQYF
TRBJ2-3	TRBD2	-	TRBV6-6	TGTGCCAGCACCGACCGGGGGGTTGGCACAGATACGCAGTATTTT	CASTDRGVGTDTQYF